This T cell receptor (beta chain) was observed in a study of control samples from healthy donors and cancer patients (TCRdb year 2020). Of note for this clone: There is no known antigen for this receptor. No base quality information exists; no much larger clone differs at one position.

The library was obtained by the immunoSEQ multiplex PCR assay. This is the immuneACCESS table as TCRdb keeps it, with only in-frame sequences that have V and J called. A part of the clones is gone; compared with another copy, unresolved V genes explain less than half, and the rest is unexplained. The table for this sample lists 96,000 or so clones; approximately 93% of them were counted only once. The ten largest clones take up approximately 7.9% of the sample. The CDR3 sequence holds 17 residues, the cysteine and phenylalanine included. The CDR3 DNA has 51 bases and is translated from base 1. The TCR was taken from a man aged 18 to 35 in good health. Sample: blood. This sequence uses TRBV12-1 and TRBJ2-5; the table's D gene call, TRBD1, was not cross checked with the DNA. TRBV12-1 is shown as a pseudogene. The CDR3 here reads CASSLPRDRVRGETQYF. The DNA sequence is TGTGCCAGCAGCTTACCGCGGGACAGGGTTAGGGGAGAGACCCAGTACTTC.